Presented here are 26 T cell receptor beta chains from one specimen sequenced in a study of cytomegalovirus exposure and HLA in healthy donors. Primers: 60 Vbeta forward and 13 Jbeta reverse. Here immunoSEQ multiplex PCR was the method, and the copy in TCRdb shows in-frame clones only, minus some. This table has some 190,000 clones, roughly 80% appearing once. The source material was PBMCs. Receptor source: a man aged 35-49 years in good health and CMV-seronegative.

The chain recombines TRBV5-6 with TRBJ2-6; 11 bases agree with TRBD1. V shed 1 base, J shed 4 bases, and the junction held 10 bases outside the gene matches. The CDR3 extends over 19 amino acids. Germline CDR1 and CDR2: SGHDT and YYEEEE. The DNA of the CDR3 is TGTGCCAGCAGCTTGAGTGGTCGGACAGGGGGCGCGGGGGCCAACGTCCTGACTTTC. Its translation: CASSLSGRTGGAGANVLTF.

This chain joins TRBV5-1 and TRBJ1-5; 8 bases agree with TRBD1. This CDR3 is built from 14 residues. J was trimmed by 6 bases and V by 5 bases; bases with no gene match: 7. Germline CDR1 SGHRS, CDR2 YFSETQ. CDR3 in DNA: TGCGCCAGCAGTACCGGAGACAGGGGTCAGCCCCAGCATTTT. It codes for CASSTGDRGQPQHF.

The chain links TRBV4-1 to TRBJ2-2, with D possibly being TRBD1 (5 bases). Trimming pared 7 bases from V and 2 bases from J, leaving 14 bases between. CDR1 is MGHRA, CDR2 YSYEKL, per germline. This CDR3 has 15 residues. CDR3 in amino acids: CASITSQGNTGELFF. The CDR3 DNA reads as TGCGCCAGCATCACTTCCCAGGGTAACACCGGGGAGCTGTTTTTT.

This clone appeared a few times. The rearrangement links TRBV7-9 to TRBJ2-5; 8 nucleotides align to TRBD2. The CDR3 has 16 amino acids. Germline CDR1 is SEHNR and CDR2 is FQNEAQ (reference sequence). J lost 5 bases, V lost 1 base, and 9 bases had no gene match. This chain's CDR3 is CASSLGSTSGGETQYF. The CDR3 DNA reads TGTGCCAGCAGCTTAGGATCTACTAGCGGTGGGGAGACCCAGTACTTC. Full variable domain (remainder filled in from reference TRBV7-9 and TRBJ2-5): DTGVSQNPRHKITKRGQNVTFRCDPISEHNRLYWYRQTLGQGPEFLTYFQNEAQLEKSRLLSDRFSAERPKGSFSTLEIQRTEQGDSAMYLCASSLGSTSGGETQYFGPGTRLLVL.

The DNA for the CDR3 is TGTGCCAGCAGCTTAGATAGGGAGGTCGTAGAGCAGTACTTC. It translates to CASSLDREVVEQYF. The chain uses TRBV7-9 and TRBJ2-7; tentatively, D is TRBD2 (6 bases). This CDR3 comprises 14 residues. Looked up from germline, CDR1 is SEHNR and CDR2 is FQNEAQ (reference sequence). V shed 1 base and J shed 7 bases, with 14 bases lying between them. Together with reference TRBV7-9 and TRBJ2-7, the CDR3 gives the full variable domain: DTGVSQNPRHKITKRGQNVTFRCDPISEHNRLYWYRQTLGQGPEFLTYFQNEAQLEKSRLLSDRFSAERPKGSFSTLEIQRTEQGDSAMYLCASSLDREVVEQYFGPGTRLTVT.

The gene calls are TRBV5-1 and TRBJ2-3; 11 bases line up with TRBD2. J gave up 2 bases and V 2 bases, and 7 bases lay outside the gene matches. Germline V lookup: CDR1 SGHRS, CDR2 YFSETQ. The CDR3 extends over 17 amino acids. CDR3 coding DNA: TGCGCCAGCAGCTTTAGCGGGAGGGGGGGCTACACAGATACGCAGTATTTT. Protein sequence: CASSFSGRGGYTDTQYF.

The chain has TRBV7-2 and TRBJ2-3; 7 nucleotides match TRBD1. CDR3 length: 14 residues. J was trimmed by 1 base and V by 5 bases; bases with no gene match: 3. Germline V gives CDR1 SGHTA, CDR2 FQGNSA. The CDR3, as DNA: TGTGCCAGCAGCCTCGGGACAGGCACAGATACGCAGTATTTT. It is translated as CASSLGTGTDTQYF.

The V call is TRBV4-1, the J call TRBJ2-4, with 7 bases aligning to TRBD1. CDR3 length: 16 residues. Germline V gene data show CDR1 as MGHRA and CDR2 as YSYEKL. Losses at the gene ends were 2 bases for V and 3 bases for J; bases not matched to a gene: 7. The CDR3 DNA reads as TGCGCCAGCAGCCAAAGCGCGACAGGGCTCAAAAACATTCAGTACTTC. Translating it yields CASSQSATGLKNIQYF.

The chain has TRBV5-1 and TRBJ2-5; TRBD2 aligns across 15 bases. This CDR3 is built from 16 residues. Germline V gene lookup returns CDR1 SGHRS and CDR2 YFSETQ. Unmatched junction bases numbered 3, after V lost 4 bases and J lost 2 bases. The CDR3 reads CASSDGTSGRQETQYF. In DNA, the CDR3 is TGCGCCAGCAGCGACGGGACTAGCGGGAGGCAAGAGACCCAGTACTTC.

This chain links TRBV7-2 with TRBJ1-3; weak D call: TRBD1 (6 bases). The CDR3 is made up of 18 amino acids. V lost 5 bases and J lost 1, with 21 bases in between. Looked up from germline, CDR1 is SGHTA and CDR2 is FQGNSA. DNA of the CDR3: TGTGCCAGCAGCCGGACAGCCGGCCCCATAGGGTCTGGAAACACCATATATTTT. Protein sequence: CASSRTAGPIGSGNTIYF.

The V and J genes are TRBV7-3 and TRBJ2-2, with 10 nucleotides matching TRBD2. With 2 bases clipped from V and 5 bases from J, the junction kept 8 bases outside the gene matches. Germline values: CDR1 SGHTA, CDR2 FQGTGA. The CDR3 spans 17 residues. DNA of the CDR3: TGTGCCAGCAGCTTAGGAGCGGGGGGGCCCGGAACCGGGGAGCTGTTTTTT. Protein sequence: CASSLGAGGPGTGELFF. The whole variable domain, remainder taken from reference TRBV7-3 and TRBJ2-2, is GAGVSQTPSNKVTEKGKYVELRCDPISGHTALYWYRQSLGQGPEFLIYFQGTGAADDSGLPNDRFFAVRPEGSVSTLKIQRTERGDSAVYLCASSLGAGGPGTGELFFGEGSRLTVL.

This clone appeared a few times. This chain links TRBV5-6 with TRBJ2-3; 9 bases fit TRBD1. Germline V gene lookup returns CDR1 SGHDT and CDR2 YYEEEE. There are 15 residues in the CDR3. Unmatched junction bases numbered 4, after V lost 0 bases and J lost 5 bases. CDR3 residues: CASSLDRGQKDTQYF. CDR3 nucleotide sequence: TGTGCCAGCAGCTTGGACAGGGGGCAGAAAGATACGCAGTATTTT.

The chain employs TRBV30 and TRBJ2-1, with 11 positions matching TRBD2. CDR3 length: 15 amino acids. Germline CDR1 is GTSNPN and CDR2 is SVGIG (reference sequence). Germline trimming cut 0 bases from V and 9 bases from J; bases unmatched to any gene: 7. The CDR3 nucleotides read TGTGCCTGGAGTGTTGGTAGCGGGAGGGCGGGTGAGCAGTTCTTC. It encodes CAWSVGSGRAGEQFF.

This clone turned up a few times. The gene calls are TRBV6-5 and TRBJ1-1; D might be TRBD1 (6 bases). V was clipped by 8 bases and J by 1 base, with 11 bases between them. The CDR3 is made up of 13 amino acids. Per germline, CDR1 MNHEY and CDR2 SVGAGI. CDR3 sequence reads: CASGQGKNTEAFF. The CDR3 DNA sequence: TGTGCCAGCGGTCAGGGGAAGAACACTGAAGCTTTCTTT.

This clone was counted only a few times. The CDR3 protein is CSGGQGDFTEAFF. CDR3 in DNA: TGCAGCGGAGGACAGGGGGATTTCACTGAAGCTTTCTTT. The chain carries TRBV29-1 and TRBJ1-1; 10 bases map to TRBD1. CDR3 length: 13 amino acids. Germline V lookup: CDR1 SQVTM, CDR2 ANQGSEA. V lost 7 bases to trimming and J lost 4 bases; unmatched junction nucleotides: 6.

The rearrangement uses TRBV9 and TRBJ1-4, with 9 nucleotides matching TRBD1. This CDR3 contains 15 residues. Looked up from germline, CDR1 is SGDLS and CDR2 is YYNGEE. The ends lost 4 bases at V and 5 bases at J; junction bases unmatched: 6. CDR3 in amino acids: CASSTFTGGNEKLFF. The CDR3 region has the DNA TGTGCCAGCAGCACCTTCACAGGGGGCAATGAAAAACTGTTTTTT.

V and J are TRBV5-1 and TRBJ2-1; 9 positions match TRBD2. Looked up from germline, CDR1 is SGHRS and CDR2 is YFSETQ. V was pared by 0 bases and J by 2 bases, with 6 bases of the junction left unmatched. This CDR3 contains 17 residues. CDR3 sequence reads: CASSLEAGGSPYNEQFF. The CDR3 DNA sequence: TGCGCCAGCAGCTTGGAAGCGGGGGGTTCTCCCTACAATGAGCAGTTCTTC.

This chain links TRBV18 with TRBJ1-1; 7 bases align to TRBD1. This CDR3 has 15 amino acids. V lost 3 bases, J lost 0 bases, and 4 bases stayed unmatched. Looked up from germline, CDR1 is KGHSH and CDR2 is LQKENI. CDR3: CASSPGTEMNTEAFF. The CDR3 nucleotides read TGTGCCAGCTCACCCGGGACAGAGATGAACACTGAAGCTTTCTTT.

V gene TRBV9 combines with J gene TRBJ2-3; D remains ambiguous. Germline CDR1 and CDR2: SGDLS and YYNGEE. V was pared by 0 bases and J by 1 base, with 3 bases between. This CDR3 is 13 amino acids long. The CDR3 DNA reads TGTGCCAGCAGCGTAGGCGGCACAGATACGCAGTATTTT. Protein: CASSVGGTDTQYF. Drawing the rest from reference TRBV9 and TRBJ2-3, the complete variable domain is DSGVTQTPKHLITATGQRVTLRCSPRSGDLSVYWYQQSLDQGLQFLIQYYNGEERAKGNILERFSAQQFPDLHSELNLSSLELGDSALYFCASSVGGTDTQYFGPGTRLTVL.

The CDR3 sequence: CASSLAGGETGELFF. CDR3 nucleotides: TGTGCCAGCAGCTTAGCGGGGGGAGAAACCGGGGAGCTGTTTTTT. V gene TRBV7-3 combines with J gene TRBJ2-2; 8 bases match TRBD2. The CDR3 has 15 amino acids. CDR1 and CDR2 (germline): SGHTA, FQGTGA. V trimming: 2 bases; J trimming: 5 bases; junction bases outside the gene matches: 4. Drawing the rest from reference TRBV7-3 and TRBJ2-2, the complete variable domain is GAGVSQTPSNKVTEKGKYVELRCDPISGHTALYWYRQSLGQGPEFLIYFQGTGAADDSGLPNDRFFAVRPEGSVSTLKIQRTERGDSAVYLCASSLAGGETGELFFGEGSRLTVL.

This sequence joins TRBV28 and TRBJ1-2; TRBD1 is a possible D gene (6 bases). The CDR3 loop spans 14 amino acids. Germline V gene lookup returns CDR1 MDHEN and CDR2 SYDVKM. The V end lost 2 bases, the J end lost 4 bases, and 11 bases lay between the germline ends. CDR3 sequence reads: CASSLGGAGYGYTF. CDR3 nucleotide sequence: TGTGCCAGCAGTTTAGGGGGGGCCGGCTATGGCTACACCTTC.

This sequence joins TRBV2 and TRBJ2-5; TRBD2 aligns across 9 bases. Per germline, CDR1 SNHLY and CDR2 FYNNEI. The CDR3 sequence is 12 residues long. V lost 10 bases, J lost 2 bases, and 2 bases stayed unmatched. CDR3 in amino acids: CATSGGQETQYF. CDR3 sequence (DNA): TGTGCCACAAGCGGGGGGCAAGAGACCCAGTACTTC. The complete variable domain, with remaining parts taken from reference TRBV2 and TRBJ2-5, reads EPEVTQTPSHQVTQMGQEVILRCVPISNHLYFYWYRQILGQKVEFLVSFYNNEISEKSEIFDDQFSVERPDGSNFTLKIRSTKLEDSAMYFCATSGGQETQYFGPGTRLLVL.

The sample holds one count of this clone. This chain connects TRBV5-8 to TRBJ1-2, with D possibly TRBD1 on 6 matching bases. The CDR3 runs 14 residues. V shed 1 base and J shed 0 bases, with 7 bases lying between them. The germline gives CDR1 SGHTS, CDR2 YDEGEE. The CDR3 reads CASSLTGTNYGYTF. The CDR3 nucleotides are TGTGCCAGCAGCTTGACAGGGACTAACTATGGCTACACCTTC.

The CDR3 DNA follows: TGTGCCAGCAGCTTGAGGGGTGGGACTAGCGGGAAGACCCAGTACTTC. It is translated as CASSLRGGTSGKTQYF. The chain recombines TRBV5-6 with TRBJ2-5; TRBD2 agrees at 13 bases. Germline CDR1 SGHDT, CDR2 YYEEEE. The CDR3 sequence is 16 residues long. V lost 1 base and J lost 6; bases outside the gene matches: 6.

The CDR3 bases are TGTGCCACCAGCAGACTCCAGGCGAACACTGAAGCTTTCTTT. Encoded protein: CATSRLQANTEAFF. This rearrangement joins TRBV15 to TRBJ1-1; D remains ambiguous. Looked up from germline, CDR1 is LNHNV and CDR2 is YYDKDF (reference sequence). The CDR3 is 14 residues long. Trimming left V 2 bases short and J 1 base short, with 8 bases between.

The DNA for the CDR3 is TGCGCCAGCAGCCAAGATGGGGCAGGGGGCGACTATGGCTACACCTTC. Its translation: CASSQDGAGGDYGYTF. The chain is built from TRBV4-1 and TRBJ1-2; 8 bases fit TRBD1. V was pared by 0 bases and J by 3 bases, with 6 bases of the junction left unmatched. Germline V gives CDR1 MGHRA, CDR2 YSYEKL. The CDR3 covers 16 residues.